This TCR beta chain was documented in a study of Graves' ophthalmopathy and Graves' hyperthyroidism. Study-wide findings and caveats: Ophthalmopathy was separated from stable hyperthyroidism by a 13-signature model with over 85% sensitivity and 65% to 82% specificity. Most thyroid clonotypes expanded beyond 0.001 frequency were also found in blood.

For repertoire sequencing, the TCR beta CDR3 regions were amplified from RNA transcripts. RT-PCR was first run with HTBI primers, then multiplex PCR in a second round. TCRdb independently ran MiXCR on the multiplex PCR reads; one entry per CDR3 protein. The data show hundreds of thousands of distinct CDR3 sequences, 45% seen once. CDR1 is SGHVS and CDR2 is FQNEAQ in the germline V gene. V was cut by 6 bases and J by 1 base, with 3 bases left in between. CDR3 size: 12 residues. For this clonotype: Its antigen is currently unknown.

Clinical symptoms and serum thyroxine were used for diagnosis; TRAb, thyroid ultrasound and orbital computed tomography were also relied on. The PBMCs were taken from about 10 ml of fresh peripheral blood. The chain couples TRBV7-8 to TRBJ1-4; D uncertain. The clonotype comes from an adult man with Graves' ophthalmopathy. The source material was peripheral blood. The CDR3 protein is CASSETNEKLFF. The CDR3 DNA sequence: TGTGCCAGCAGTGAAACTAATGAAAAACTGTTTTTT.